One sample yielded the 29 T cell receptor beta chains listed below, sequenced in a study of blood T cells in healthy people across ages. A second 7 to 11 cycle PCR used barcoded and J-beta primers. TCRdb ran MiXCR on the 5' RACE reads and lists one entry per CDR3 protein. The repertoire includes 800,000 or so distinct CDR3 sequences, 20% to 25% of them detected once, and under 4.5% sits in the top ten. These data are also associated with another study on T cells of mothers and their children.

Sequencing input: blood. The receptor source for this set is a boy aged 5 to 17 in good health.

In this sample, this clonotype turned up a few times. The chain employs TRBV4-3 and TRBJ2-4, with D perhaps matching TRBD2 (5 bases). Trimming took 1 base from V and 9 from J, leaving 10 bases between them. Germline V lookup: CDR1 LGHNA, CDR2 YSLEER. This CDR3 region has 13 residues. In DNA, the CDR3 is TGCGCCAGCAGCCAAGCCCTTGGAGGCATTCAGTACTTC. As protein: CASSQALGGIQYF.

The chain has TRBV6-2 or TRBV6-3 and TRBJ1-5; D is ambiguous. From germline, CDR1 is MNHEY and CDR2 SVGEGT. The CDR3 extends over 13 amino acids. V was trimmed by 4 bases and J by 3 bases, leaving 7 bases between them. This chain's CDR3 is CASSSGYNQPQHF. DNA of the CDR3: TGTGCCAGCAGTTCCGGGTACAATCAGCCCCAGCATTTT.

The rearrangement links TRBV7-9 to TRBJ1-2; tentative D call: TRBD1 (6 bases). Trimming took 5 bases from V and 6 from J, leaving 19 bases between them. This CDR3 has 15 amino acids. Germline CDR1 reads SEHNR; CDR2 reads FQNEAQ (reference sequence). The CDR3 nucleotides read TGTGCCAGCAGCCCATGGGACATCCCGGGCCATGGCTACACCTTC. It specifies CASSPWDIPGHGYTF.

The rearrangement uses TRBV20-1 and TRBJ2-3; D possibly uses TRBD1 or TRBD2 (5 bases each). V was shortened by 0 bases and J by 2 bases, with 12 bases between the two germline ends. Germline CDR1 and CDR2: DFQATT and SNEGSKA (reference sequence). The CDR3 is 15 amino acids. The CDR3 region has the DNA TGCAGTGCTAGAGATCTTGGGGGTACCACAGATACGCAGTATTTT. It codes for CSARDLGGTTDTQYF.

This chain connects TRBV5-6 to TRBJ2-4; 7 bases line up with TRBD1. After removal of 2 bases from V and 7 bases from J, the junction contained 9 bases not matched to a gene. The CDR3 loop spans 15 amino acids. Germline CDR1 is SGHDT and CDR2 is YYEEEE. In DNA, the CDR3 is TGTGCCAGCAGCTTAACCCCCGGGACAGAGAACATTCAGTACTTC. Translated, it gives CASSLTPGTENIQYF.

The chain uses TRBV10-3 and TRBJ2-1; TRBD1 matches at 11 bases. Germline assignment: CDR1 ENHRY and CDR2 SYGVKD. With V trimmed by 4 bases and J by 5 bases, 4 bases remained unmatched. The CDR3 sequence is 15 residues long. The DNA of the CDR3 is TGTGCCATCAGTGGGGACAGGGGGTCTAACAATGAGCAGTTCTTC. This gives the protein CAISGDRGSNNEQFF.

The gene calls are TRBV4-2 and TRBJ2-1; D may match TRBD1 or TRBD2 (5 bases each). The CDR3 runs 18 residues. Trimming left V 0 bases short and J 4 bases short, with 19 bases between. Germline V gives CDR1 LGHNA, CDR2 YNFKEQ. CDR3 in amino acids: CASSQDRLGDGPYNEQFF. CDR3 nucleotide sequence: TGTGCCAGCAGCCAAGATCGTTTGGGGGACGGACCTTACAATGAGCAGTTCTTC.

The chain recombines TRBV12-3 or TRBV12-4 with TRBJ2-2, with 7 bases lining up with TRBD2. V was clipped by 6 bases and J by 4 bases; unmatched bases: 5. The CDR3 covers 14 residues. This chain's CDR3 is CASRRTSSTGELFF. The DNA of the CDR3 is TGTGCCAGCAGAAGGACTAGTTCCACCGGGGAGCTGTTTTTT.

The chain combines TRBV6-5 with TRBJ2-3, with 15 nucleotides matching TRBD2. This CDR3 comprises 20 residues. The germline CDR1 and CDR2 sequences are MNHEY and SVGAGI. V gave up 2 bases and J gave up 4 bases; unmatched junction bases: 13. CDR3 residues: CASSYPPGLAGGTVADTQYF. CDR3 DNA: TGTGCCAGCAGTTACCCCCCGGGACTAGCGGGAGGTACGGTTGCAGATACGCAGTATTTT.

This clonotype appeared a few times. V is TRBV28 and J is TRBJ2-5, with 8 bases matching TRBD2. The J call could be wrong; TRBJ2-7 is a better fit for the DNA end. The CDR3 is 16 amino acids. Germline V lookup: CDR1 MDHEN, CDR2 SYDVKM. The CDR3 DNA reads TGTGCCAGCAGCCCGCGGATCGGGAGGGCCCCCTACGAGCAGTACTTC. Its protein is CASSPRIGRAPYEQYF.

The chain recombines TRBV14 with TRBJ2-5; D is ambiguous. Matching the DNA end better, TRBJ2-1 makes the J call doubtful. CDR1 is SGHDN, CDR2 FVKESK, per germline. This CDR3 has 12 amino acids. CDR3 loop: CASSQDNSEQFF. The CDR3 DNA is TGTGCCAGCAGCCAAGATAACAGTGAGCAGTTCTTC.

Only a few counts were recorded for this clonotype. V and J are TRBV20-1 and TRBJ2-7; TRBD2 aligns across 7 bases. CDR3 length equals 15 residues. The germline CDR1 and CDR2 sequences are DFQATT and SNEGSKA (reference sequence). Trimming at V came to 4 bases and at J to 0 bases, leaving 9 bases not matched to a gene. The CDR3 nucleotides read TGCAGTGCTAAGTTGACTAGCTCATACTCCTACGAGCAGTACTTC. Its translation is CSAKLTSSYSYEQYF.

This rearrangement joins TRBV27 to TRBJ2-7, with D perhaps TRBD1 (6 bases). The CDR3 spans 15 residues. Looked up from germline, CDR1 is MNHEY and CDR2 is SMNVEV (reference sequence). Trimming pared 2 bases from V and 0 bases from J, leaving 11 bases between. CDR3 protein: CASSLNRARSYEQYF. The CDR3 region has the DNA TGTGCCAGCAGTTTAAACAGGGCTCGCTCCTACGAGCAGTACTTC.

This clonotype was seen only a few times. The rearrangement links TRBV4-2 to TRBJ2-1; 7 bases align to TRBD2. This CDR3 has 15 amino acids. Trimming cost V 1 base and J 0 bases; bases outside gene matches: 0. Looked up from germline, CDR1 is LGHNA and CDR2 is YNFKEQ. The CDR3 loop reads CASSQGTSSYNEQFF. The CDR3 DNA follows: TGTGCCAGCAGCCAAGGGACTAGCTCCTACAATGAGCAGTTCTTC.

This clonotype showed up just a few times. This rearrangement joins TRBV2 to TRBJ2-4; 7 bases are a match to TRBD1. The CDR3 is made up of 14 amino acids. V was clipped by 4 bases and J by 8 bases; unmatched bases: 8. Germline V lookup: CDR1 SNHLY, CDR2 FYNNEI. The CDR3 loop reads CASSVPGGQDIQYF. The CDR3 DNA reads TGTGCCAGCAGTGTCCCAGGGGGTCAGGACATTCAGTACTTC. Full variable domain (missing parts from reference TRBV2 and TRBJ2-4): EPEVTQTPSHQVTQMGQEVILRCVPISNHLYFYWYRQILGQKVEFLVSFYNNEISEKSEIFDDQFSVERPDGSNFTLKIRSTKLEDSAMYFCASSVPGGQDIQYFGAGTRLSVL.

There are a few counts of this clonotype. The V and J genes are TRBV7-2 and TRBJ2-3, with 8 bases lining up with TRBD2. V gave up 5 bases and J gave up 5 bases; unmatched junction bases: 6. The germline gives CDR1 SGHTA, CDR2 FQGNSA. The CDR3 totals 14 residues. In nucleotides, the CDR3 is TGTGCCAGCAGCCGACTAGCGACTCAAGATACGCAGTATTTT. This encodes CASSRLATQDTQYF.

This clonotype was seen more than once but under ten times. The chain has TRBV7-3 and TRBJ2-1; D perhaps matches TRBD2 (7 bases). The V gene lost 1 base and the J gene lost 3 bases, with 10 bases spanning the gap. The V gene's germline CDR1 is SGHTA and CDR2 FQGTGA. CDR3 size: 15 residues. DNA for the CDR3: TGTGCCAGCAGCTTAATAGGGGGGGGCTACAATGAGCAGTTCTTC. This gives the protein CASSLIGGGYNEQFF.

The V call is TRBV15, the J call TRBJ2-3; unclear D gene. V shed 0 bases and J shed 10 bases, with 11 bases lying between them. Germline V CDR1 and CDR2: LNHNV, YYDKDF (reference sequence). CDR3 length equals 13 residues. The CDR3 nucleotides read TGTGCCACCAGCAGAGATTTAACCAAGCCGCAGTATTTT. This codes for CATSRDLTKPQYF.

V and J are TRBV9 and TRBJ2-7; 11 nucleotides match TRBD1. The trim removed 0 bases at V and 4 bases at J, leaving 3 bases unmatched. The germline gives CDR1 SGDLS, CDR2 YYNGEE. The CDR3 is 15 residues long. Here the CDR3 reads CASSVAGQGAYEQYF. As DNA, the CDR3 is TGTGCCAGCAGCGTAGCCGGACAGGGGGCTTACGAGCAGTACTTC.

This clonotype was found a few times. V gene TRBV7-9 combines with J gene TRBJ2-5; perhaps TRBD2 as D (5 bases). The germline V gene has CDR1 SEHNR and CDR2 FQNEAQ (reference sequence). This CDR3 has 17 residues. V was clipped by 10 bases and J by 4 bases, with 28 bases between them. The chain's CDR3 is CATLPIHTLAVAETQYF. Written as DNA, the CDR3 is TGTGCCACCCTCCCAATTCATACGCTAGCAGTGGCAGAGACCCAGTACTTC. The complete variable domain, with remaining parts taken from reference TRBV7-9 and TRBJ2-5, reads DTGVSQNPRHKITKRGQNVTFRCDPISEHNRLYWYRQTLGQGPEFLTYFQNEAQLEKSRLLSDRFSAERPKGSFSTLEIQRTEQGDSAMYLCATLPIHTLAVAETQYFGPGTRLLVL.

This chain links TRBV20-1 with TRBJ2-5, with D tentatively TRBD1 or TRBD2 (6 bases each). The J call may be in error: the DNA end matches TRBJ2-1 better. This CDR3 has 13 amino acids. In germline, CDR1 is DFQATT, CDR2 SNEGSKA (reference sequence). For the CDR3, the DNA is TGCAGCGGAGGGACTGGGGACATAGGTGAGCAGTTCTTC. Translation gives CSGGTGDIGEQFF.

The chain has TRBV7-9 and TRBJ2-7, with D unresolved. The germline gives CDR1 SEHNR, CDR2 FQNEAQ (reference sequence). Trimming pared 5 bases from V and 0 bases from J, leaving 14 bases between. The CDR3 covers 15 residues. The CDR3 DNA reads TGTGCCAGCAGCGGGATGAGCGCGAGCTCCTACGAGCAGTACTTC. It is translated as CASSGMSASSYEQYF.

The gene calls are TRBV20-1 and TRBJ1-4; no firm D call. The V and J ends lost 5 bases and 7 bases respectively, with 17 bases between them. Germline CDR1 and CDR2: DFQATT and SNEGSKA (reference sequence). This CDR3 region has 14 residues. The CDR3 bases are TGCAGTGCTTCCGATCCCGGGTACACTGAAAAACTGTTTTTT. Amino acid sequence: CSASDPGYTEKLFF.

The CDR3 spells CATSPREYTDTQYF. CDR3 nucleotide sequence: TGTGCCACCAGTCCGCGGGAGTACACAGATACGCAGTATTTT. The chain is built from TRBV24-1 and TRBJ2-3; 7 bases agree with TRBD2. This CDR3 is built from 14 residues. Germline CDR1 KGHDR, CDR2 SFDVKD. Germline trimming cut 6 bases from V and 2 bases from J; bases unmatched to any gene: 4.

This clonotype was counted a few times. The J gene is TRBJ1-6, the V gene TRBV15; D is unresolved. Germline assignment: CDR1 LNHNV and CDR2 YYDKDF (reference sequence). With 0 bases removed from V and 7 bases from J, the gap between germline ends came to 13 bases. This CDR3 has 16 amino acids. The CDR3 coding sequence is TGTGCCACCAGCAGAGATCGAAGGGAGACGAATTCACCCCTCCACTTT. As protein: CATSRDRRETNSPLHF.

The rearrangement links TRBV7-8 to TRBJ2-1; 8 bases are shared with TRBD2. The CDR3 runs to 15 residues. Germline V gives CDR1 SGHVS, CDR2 FQNEAQ. V was pared by 3 bases and J by 2 bases, with 3 bases of the junction left unmatched. The CDR3: CASSFRGGTYNEQFF. Written as DNA, the CDR3 is TGTGCCAGCAGCTTCCGGGGGGGTACCTACAATGAGCAGTTCTTC.

The V and J genes are TRBV7-2 and TRBJ1-4, with D hard to call. This CDR3 spans 18 amino acids. The V gene lost 1 base and the J gene lost 0 bases, with 15 bases spanning the gap. Germline V gene sequence: CDR1 SGHTA, CDR2 FQGNSA. The chain's CDR3 is CASSLDTADLATNEKLFF. The CDR3 bases are TGTGCCAGCAGCTTAGATACGGCAGACCTTGCAACTAATGAAAAACTGTTTTTT.

This clonotype was counted only a few times. This rearrangement joins TRBV7-6 to TRBJ2-1; 10 nucleotides agree with TRBD2. J was trimmed by 0 bases and V by 1 base; bases with no gene match: 12. CDR3 length equals 20 residues. Germline V gene data show CDR1 as SGHVS and CDR2 as FNYEAQ. CDR3 loop: CASSLGASGRLEGSYNEQFF. The CDR3 region has the DNA TGTGCCAGCAGCTTAGGGGCTAGCGGGAGACTGGAGGGCTCCTACAATGAGCAGTTCTTC.

V usage is TRBV20-1 and J usage is TRBJ2-7, with 12 bases matching TRBD2. After removal of 1 base from V and 3 bases from J, the junction contained 16 bases not matched to a gene. The CDR3 consists of 19 residues. CDR1 and CDR2 from the germline V gene are DFQATT and SNEGSKA (reference sequence). As DNA, the CDR3 is TGCAGTGCTAGAGTCGTCCCTTATGGACTAGCGGGAACACTCTACGAGCAGTACTTC. It yields the protein CSARVVPYGLAGTLYEQYF.